This T cell receptor beta chain derives from a study of CD8+ T cells in alopecia areata. On the study more broadly: Tofacitinib treatment spanned 6 to 18 months, with 6 months off drug afterward.

Broader study findings: Significant decreases in scalp clonality and expanded CD8+ clones followed tofacitinib treatment. Many of the expanded lesional clones endured in scalp and blood while on tofacitinib.

RNA was extracted and reverse transcribed into cDNA as the sequencing template. The protocol was immunoSEQ multiplex PCR, while the TCRdb copy is restricted to in-frame clones and leaves out a portion. The sample holds about 210,000 clones; 64% are singletons and the top ten take 4% to 4.5%. Deletions cut 6 bases from V and 4 bases from J, with 12 bases between. The germline gives CDR1 SNHLY, CDR2 FYNNEI. The CDR3 covers 13 residues. A note on this clone: The antigen remains unidentified.

This sample's treatment: oral pan-JAK inhibitor, 5-10 mg twice daily. The source material was CD4+ T cells sorted from blood, sampled at week 4, from a patient treated with tofacitinib. J is TRBJ1-1 and V is TRBV2, with a possible D match to TRBD1 (5 bases). The sequence came from a human donor with alopecia areata. Here the CDR3 DNA reads TGTGCCAGCAGGAGGGGAGAGGGCACTGAAGCTTTCTTT. Translating gives CASRRGEGTEAFF.